These 22 T cell receptor beta chains were sequenced from one sample in a study of vaccination and CD4 T cells after COVID-19. Antigen specificity for these receptors is unknown. Cultured CD4+ T-cell DNA underwent Oncomine TCR Beta short-read sequencing. One entry per CDR3 protein, called by TCRdb with MiXCR from the PCR reads. The repertoire holds around 10,000 distinct CDR3 sequences, with roughly 72% as singletons. Treatment specified: roughly ten-day PBMC culture with coronavirus spike peptide pools or control peptides (ViraFEST assay). Sequencing input: CD4+ T cells from blood, cultured in vitro. The receptor source for this set is a human donor who had recovered from COVID-19.

This chain uses TRBV6-2 or TRBV6-3 with TRBJ1-2, with no clear D. Germline V gene sequence: CDR1 MNHEY, CDR2 SVGEGT. This CDR3 has 13 amino acids. With 2 bases removed from V and 7 bases from J, the gap between germline ends came to 11 bases. The CDR3 nucleotides are TGTGCCAGCAGTTACCGCGGGGAGAGTGGCTACACCTTC. This encodes CASSYRGESGYTF.

This clonotype turned up a few times. The chain is built from TRBV7-9 and TRBJ1-2; 7 bases agree with TRBD1. This CDR3 spans 14 amino acids. Germline trimming cut 5 bases from V and 11 bases from J; bases unmatched to any gene: 14. Germline loops: CDR1 SEHNR, CDR2 FQNEAQ (reference sequence). CDR3 region: CASSPQGRTGQYTF. In nucleotides, the CDR3 is TGTGCCAGCAGCCCCCAAGGAAGGACAGGACAATACACCTTC. Filled out from reference TRBV7-9 and TRBJ1-2, the complete variable domain reads DTGVSQNPRHKITKRGQNVTFRCDPISEHNRLYWYRQTLGQGPEFLTYFQNEAQLEKSRLLSDRFSAERPKGSFSTLEIQRTEQGDSAMYLCASSPQGRTGQYTFGSGTRLTVV.

The chain has TRBV10-3 and TRBJ1-1; 7 bases agree with TRBD1. J lost 5 bases, V lost 8 bases, and 8 bases had no gene match. The CDR3 runs to 13 residues. From germline, CDR1 is ENHRY and CDR2 SYGVKD. CDR3 in DNA: TGTGCCATCGGACTAGGGACAGTAACTGAAGCTTTCTTT. It translates to CAIGLGTVTEAFF.

V gene TRBV15 combines with J gene TRBJ1-2; no reliable D call. This CDR3 is 16 amino acids long. Germline-derived CDR1 and CDR2 are LNHNV and YYDKDF (reference sequence). V was cut by 2 bases and J by 3 bases, with 16 bases left in between. This CDR3 reads CATSRNQASGDYGYTF. CDR3 DNA sequence: TGTGCCACCAGCAGAAACCAAGCGTCGGGAGACTATGGCTACACCTTC.

This clonotype was picked up a small number of times. The V and J genes are TRBV15 and TRBJ1-4; the D gene is possibly TRBD1 (6 bases). V was shortened by 3 bases and J by 6 bases, with 17 bases between the two germline ends. The CDR3 sequence is 16 residues long. Germline CDR1 is LNHNV and CDR2 is YYDKDF (reference sequence). The CDR3 DNA is TGTGCCACCAGCAGGGAGACAGGACGCGGGTATGAAAAACTGTTTTTT. This gives the protein CATSRETGRGYEKLFF.

The chain joins TRBV6-1 to TRBJ2-1; TRBD2 matches at 12 bases. Germline CDR1 MNHNS, CDR2 SASEGT. The trim removed 7 bases at V and 1 base at J, leaving 14 bases unmatched. The CDR3 consists of 19 residues. The chain's CDR3 is CASTHRLAGGPRSYNEQFF. The CDR3 DNA sequence: TGTGCCAGCACCCACAGGCTAGCGGGAGGGCCCAGGTCCTACAATGAGCAGTTCTTC.

The rearrangement links TRBV20-1 to TRBJ1-5, with D possibly being TRBD1 (6 bases). The CDR3 totals 12 residues. The ends were cut back, 6 bases at V and 6 bases at J, with 12 bases in the middle. Germline V gene lookup returns CDR1 DFQATT and CDR2 SNEGSKA (reference sequence). The DNA for the CDR3 is TGCAGTGCAAGGACAGACGTTCAGCCCCAGCATTTT. As protein: CSARTDVQPQHF.

This clonotype came up once. The chain recombines TRBV19 with TRBJ1-6; 8 bases are shared with TRBD1. The CDR3 covers 18 residues. V shed 3 bases, J shed 7 bases, and the junction held 14 bases outside the gene matches. Per germline, CDR1 LNHDA and CDR2 SQIVND (reference sequence). CDR3 sequence (DNA): TGTGCCAGTAGTATCACGGGGATGCAGGGGGCGCGGAATTCACCCCTCCACTTT. This gives the protein CASSITGMQGARNSPLHF.

The rearrangement joins TRBV20-1 to TRBJ2-2; 7 bases line up with TRBD1. CDR3 length equals 16 residues. Germline V CDR1 and CDR2: DFQATT, SNEGSKA (reference sequence). The ends lost 1 base at V and 2 bases at J; junction bases unmatched: 7. The CDR3 sequence: CSARAPDRINTGELFF. In DNA, the CDR3 is TGCAGTGCTAGAGCCCCGGACAGGATCAACACCGGGGAGCTGTTTTTT.

The chain combines TRBV14 with TRBJ1-3, with D unresolved. The CDR3 consists of 14 residues. Germline lookup yields CDR1 SGHDN and CDR2 FVKESK. V lost 1 base, J lost 0 bases, and 4 bases lay in between. The CDR3 coding sequence is TGTGCCAGCAGCCAAGGGCTCTCTGGAAACACCATATATTTT. It encodes CASSQGLSGNTIYF.

This chain connects TRBV24-1 to TRBJ1-4; D is unresolved. Germline V lookup: CDR1 KGHDR, CDR2 SFDVKD. The CDR3 totals 15 residues. The germline V and J ends were trimmed by 0 bases and 7 bases, with 11 bases remaining between them. The CDR3 coding sequence is TGTGCCACCAGTGATTTGCCCCTGTTAGGTGAAAAACTGTTTTTT. Translation: CATSDLPLLGEKLFF.

The chain combines TRBV7-9 with TRBJ1-3; 8 bases map to TRBD1. V was clipped by 5 bases and J by 4 bases; unmatched bases: 7. Germline CDR1 and CDR2: SEHNR and FQNEAQ (reference sequence). This CDR3 has 15 amino acids. The CDR3 DNA follows: TGTGCCAGCAGCCCGGGACAGGTGTCCGGAAACACCATATATTTT. This codes for CASSPGQVSGNTIYF.

The chain has TRBV20-1 and TRBJ1-1, with TRBD1 matching over 7 bases. Trimming cost V 1 base and J 2 bases; bases outside gene matches: 4. This CDR3 contains 14 residues. Germline V gene lookup returns CDR1 DFQATT and CDR2 SNEGSKA (reference sequence). CDR3 sequence: CSARAGTANTEAFF. CDR3 bases: TGCAGTGCTAGAGCAGGGACAGCAAACACTGAAGCTTTCTTT.

The J gene is TRBJ2-3, the V gene TRBV30, with a possible D match to TRBD1 (5 bases). This CDR3 is 13 amino acids long. The V gene lost 0 bases and the J gene lost 1 base, with 5 bases spanning the gap. Looked up from germline, CDR1 is GTSNPN and CDR2 is SVGIG (reference sequence). This chain's CDR3 is CAWSVTGTDTQYF. CDR3 nucleotide sequence: TGTGCCTGGAGTGTGACAGGCACAGATACGCAGTATTTT.

This chain uses TRBV19 with TRBJ2-4, with 8 bases that match TRBD1. The ends lost 3 bases at V and 5 bases at J; junction bases unmatched: 18. Germline V lookup: CDR1 LNHDA, CDR2 SQIVND (reference sequence). The CDR3 consists of 19 residues. The CDR3 coding sequence is TGTGCCAGTAGTATCCGCCTTCAGGGGGCGAATTTCAGGGAAAACATTCAGTACTTC. Translated, it gives CASSIRLQGANFRENIQYF.

This clonotype was counted between two and nine times. V is TRBV20-1 and J is TRBJ2-4; a possible D gene is TRBD1 (6 bases). The CDR3 is made up of 19 amino acids. V lost 0 bases and J 7 bases, leaving 28 bases between the germline ends. CDR1 and CDR2 from the germline V gene are DFQATT and SNEGSKA (reference sequence). CDR3 bases: TGCAGTGCTAGAGACCCTGAGGGAGAGCGGCCAGGGGCCTCGAACATTCAGTACTTC. Its protein is CSARDPEGERPGASNIQYF.

J is TRBJ1-5 and V is TRBV2; 9 nucleotides match TRBD1. Germline lookup yields CDR1 SNHLY and CDR2 FYNNEI. CDR3 length: 19 residues. Germline trimming cut 0 bases from V and 0 bases from J; bases unmatched to any gene: 9. CDR3 residues: CASSEANRGPFDSNQPQHF. CDR3 sequence (DNA): TGTGCCAGCAGTGAAGCGAACAGGGGGCCGTTTGATAGCAATCAGCCCCAGCATTTT.

The V call is TRBV7-8, the J call TRBJ2-7; 8 bases are shared with TRBD2. The germline V gene encodes CDR1 SGHVS and CDR2 FQNEAQ. CDR3 size: 14 residues. V was pared by 4 bases and J by 2 bases, with 4 bases of the junction left unmatched. CDR3 sequence reads: CASSWAGGTYEQYF. CDR3 coding DNA: TGTGCCAGCAGCTGGGCGGGGGGTACCTACGAGCAGTACTTC.

The chain recombines TRBV28 with TRBJ2-7, with D unclear. CDR1 and CDR2 (germline): MDHEN, SYDVKM. V dropped 8 bases and J dropped 2 bases, with 13 bases sitting between them. CDR3 length equals 13 residues. This CDR3 is CASANLDAYEQYF. CDR3 DNA sequence: TGTGCCAGCGCCAACCTGGATGCCTACGAGCAGTACTTC.

This sequence joins TRBV19 and TRBJ2-5, with 8 bases matching TRBD2. Germline CDR1 and CDR2: LNHDA and SQIVND (reference sequence). CDR3 length: 16 residues. V gave up 3 bases and J gave up 1 base; unmatched junction bases: 7. For the CDR3, the DNA is TGTGCCAGTAGTATCCGCCCAGGACTAGCCCAAGAGACCCAGTACTTC. It translates to CASSIRPGLAQETQYF.

V and J are TRBV19 and TRBJ1-5, with TRBD1 identical over 9 bases. V trimming: 5 bases; J trimming: 3 bases; junction bases outside the gene matches: 5. Germline values: CDR1 LNHDA, CDR2 SQIVND (reference sequence). The CDR3 spans 15 residues. CDR3 in DNA: TGTGCCAGTAGTCAACGGGACAGGGACAATCAGCCCCAGCATTTT. Protein sequence: CASSQRDRDNQPQHF.

This clonotype has more than one count but fewer than ten. This chain links TRBV20-1 with TRBJ1-5; 10 bases fit TRBD1. V was pared by 1 base and J by 6 bases, with 6 bases of the junction left unmatched. Per germline, CDR1 DFQATT and CDR2 SNEGSKA (reference sequence). CDR3 size: 15 residues. CDR3 sequence reads: CSARVATGGGQPQHF. The CDR3 bases are TGCAGTGCTAGAGTGGCGACAGGGGGCGGTCAGCCCCAGCATTTT.